This T cell receptor beta chain was identified in a study of blood T cell repertoires in COVID-19 (dated by TCRdb to the early 2020s). At the level of the whole study: Collaborator samples came from the United States, Italy and Spain and covered acute and convalescent phases of COVID-19. The prospective study material was composed of cDNA or gDNA derived from T cells, B-cell-depleted T cells, or PBMCs. Subjects who had been exposed to COVID-19, were actively infected with it, or had recovered from it provided the deeply sampled blood TCRbeta repertoires that made up the dataset. The repertoires were released in a freely available public database meant as a resource for research on the immune response to SARS-CoV-2. The samples were drawn from the first 160 participants of the ongoing ImmuneRACE study and from some 1,300 subjects provided by 6 global collaborators. Nearly every sample came with metadata listing a de-identified subject ID, COVID-19 status, age in years and sex. Where HLA class I and class II types were available, the types were taken from metadata supplied by the sample provider, not from assay-based typing.

Collaborating institutions collected whole blood in K2EDTA tubes following their own protocols. For TCRbeta analysis, collaborators shipped samples as frozen whole blood, isolated PBMCs, or DNA extracted from either of those sample types. For this clone: The clone's antigen remains unknown. Nothing much larger sits one base from this clone, and base qualities are not available.

The CDR3 holds 12 amino acids from the cysteine to the phenylalanine. The CDR3 DNA has 36 bases and is translated from base 1. V is shortened by 3 bases, J by 5 bases, and the region joining them spans 7 bases. The immunoSEQ Assay, a bias-controlled multiplex PCR, was used to amplify TCRbeta CDR3 regions from genomic DNA. Processing in the source paper ran as follows. The number of nucleated cells in each sample was estimated from the amplification of reference gene primers within the assay. Sequence reads were collapsed and filtered to measure the absolute abundance of every unique TCRbeta CDR3 rearrangement. For each sample, productive Simpson clonality was calculated as the square root of Simpson's diversity index across productive rearrangements. The table comes from immuneACCESS by way of TCRdb, which keeps in-frame sequences with V and J called. Part of the clones is missing from these tables; in studies checked, under half for an unresolved V gene and the rest for unknown reasons. The V and J calls and clone size were taken over from that table, and D and trimming were inferred from the DNA. The sample profile shows around 150,000 clones; around 84% of them were found once. The top ten constitute about 7.8% of the sample.

The research as a whole found: The amount of clinical and demographic metadata varied by source and participant and was provided uncurated.

The clonotype originates from a woman between 50 and 59 years old in a cohort sampled during active or convalescent COVID-19. What was sequenced was peripheral blood. The rearrangement combines TRBV12-3 or TRBV12-4 with TRBJ1-1; the D gene identity is not certain. In nucleotides, the sequence is TGTGCCAGCAGTTTCGGGGTTACTGAAGCTTTCTTT. This gives the protein CASSFGVTEAFF.